The clone carrying this TCR beta chain was observed once. These data belong to a study of T cell responses to AZD1222 COVID-19 vaccine. CDR1 is SGHRS, CDR2 YFSETQ, per germline. This CDR3 region has 18 residues. V was pared by 0 bases and J by 1 base, with 16 bases between. The assay was immunoSEQ multiplex PCR, and TCRdb's table has in-frame clones only and misses some. The table records roughly 200,000 clones, roughly 92% of them present only once. The chain combines TRBV5-1 with TRBJ2-2; D may be TRBD2 (5 bases). The receptor was derived from an adult in good health. The specimen was peripheral blood, collected on day 0 of AZD1222 vaccination. For the CDR3, the DNA is TGCGCCAGCAGCTTGGGTAGCGCCGTCAGATTGAACACCGGGGAGCTGTTTTTT. Its translation is CASSLGSAVRLNTGELFF.